The 29 T cell receptor beta chains reported below all come from one sample, sequenced in a study of blood T cell repertoires in COVID-19. Sequencing used immunoSEQ multiplex PCR; TCRdb keeps in-frame clones, though not all of them. The sample lists approximately 410,000 clones, roughly 88% occurring once. The material sequenced was peripheral blood. The receptors originated from a woman in her 30s with active or convalescent COVID-19.

V and J are TRBV10-3 and TRBJ2-7; 7 nucleotides align to TRBD1. CDR1 and CDR2 (germline): ENHRY, SYGVKD. The CDR3 runs 13 residues. Trimming at V came to 5 bases and at J to 5 bases, leaving 6 bases not matched to a gene. The CDR3 loop reads CAISLTGNDEQYF. CDR3 sequence (DNA): TGTGCCATCAGTTTGACAGGGAATGACGAGCAGTACTTC.

The chain recombines TRBV7-9 with TRBJ1-2; D gene unclear. CDR3 length equals 11 residues. The germline V and J ends were trimmed by 2 bases and 6 bases, with 4 bases remaining between them. Germline CDR1 SEHNR, CDR2 FQNEAQ (reference sequence). CDR3 region: CASSLSDGYTF. Here the CDR3 DNA reads TGTGCCAGCAGCTTATCGGATGGCTACACCTTC.

The V call is TRBV5-1, the J call TRBJ2-7; TRBD1 matches 7 bases. V gave up 4 bases and J gave up 2 bases; unmatched junction bases: 6. Per germline, CDR1 SGHRS and CDR2 YFSETQ. The CDR3 runs 14 residues. The DNA of the CDR3 is TGCGCCAGCAGCCCGTCGACAGGGACCTACGAGCAGTACTTC. Encoded protein: CASSPSTGTYEQYF.

The chain carries TRBV6-5 and TRBJ1-3; D may be TRBD1 (6 bases). The CDR3 spans 15 residues. V dropped 7 bases and J dropped 3 bases, with 16 bases sitting between them. Looked up from germline, CDR1 is MNHEY and CDR2 is SVGAGI. In DNA, the CDR3 is TGTGCCAGCATCATGGCGCTAGGGGGTGGAAACACCATATATTTT. It specifies CASIMALGGGNTIYF.

The CDR3 bases are TGCGCCAGCAGCCTATGGGGCCCTGACAGGGCAGATACGCAGTATTTT. Amino acids: CASSLWGPDRADTQYF. The chain recombines TRBV5-1 with TRBJ2-3, with 7 bases identical to TRBD1. This CDR3 has 16 residues. In germline, CDR1 is SGHRS, CDR2 YFSETQ. V was pared by 4 bases and J by 4 bases, with 12 bases of the junction left unmatched.

The CDR3 sequence: CASSLRQGTMNTEAFF. DNA for the CDR3: TGCGCCAGCAGCTTACGACAGGGGACCATGAACACTGAAGCTTTCTTT. The V call is TRBV5-1, the J call TRBJ1-1; TRBD1 aligns across 8 bases. This CDR3 comprises 16 residues. Trimming cost V 2 bases and J 0 bases; bases outside gene matches: 6. Germline V gives CDR1 SGHRS, CDR2 YFSETQ. Variable domain in full (rest from reference TRBV5-1 and TRBJ1-1): KAGVTQTPRYLIKTRGQQVTLSCSPISGHRSVSWYQQTPGQGLQFLFEYFSETQRNKGNFPGRFSGRQFSNSRSEMNVSTLELGDSALYLCASSLRQGTMNTEAFFGQGTRLTVV.

A note on this clone: A junction boundary mismatches the germline segment, possibly from a read error. The chain links TRBV19 to TRBJ2-1, with 7 bases identical to TRBD2. The CDR3 contains 16 residues. CDR1 is LNHDA and CDR2 is SQIVND in the germline V gene (reference sequence). The CDR3 loop is CASSIYGGRSSNEQFF. CDR3 in DNA: TGTGCCAGTAGTATCTATGGCGGGAGATCCTCCAATGAGCAGTTCTTC. The complete variable domain, with remaining parts taken from reference TRBV19 and TRBJ2-1, reads DGGITQSPKYLFRKEGQNVTLSCEQNLNHDAMYWYRQDPGQGLRLIYYSQIVNDFQKGDIAEGYSVSREKKESFPLTVTSAQKNPTAFYLCASSIYGGRSSNEQFFGPGTRLTVL.

The chain has TRBV30 and TRBJ1-5, with TRBD1 matching 8 bases. CDR3 length: 15 residues. Per germline, CDR1 GTSNPN and CDR2 SVGIG (reference sequence). V was clipped by 0 bases and J by 3 bases; unmatched bases: 4. The CDR3 sequence: CAWSVDRGLNQPQHF. In nucleotides, the CDR3 is TGTGCCTGGAGTGTAGACAGGGGCCTCAATCAGCCCCAGCATTTT.

The chain recombines TRBV23-1 with TRBJ1-3; 7 nucleotides line up with TRBD1. TRBV23-1 is designated an ORF whose function remains uncertain. V lost 2 bases to trimming and J lost 0 bases; unmatched junction nucleotides: 1. The length of the CDR3 is 15 residues. The CDR3 bases are TGCGCCAGCAGTCAACGGACAGGCTCTGGAAACACCATATATTTT. Protein product: CASSQRTGSGNTIYF.

The chain links TRBV4-1 to TRBJ2-2; 12 positions match TRBD2. Germline CDR1 reads MGHRA; CDR2 reads YSYEKL. There are 17 residues in the CDR3. The V gene end was trimmed by 2 bases and the J gene end by 5 bases; junction bases not matched to a gene: 6. CDR3 coding DNA: TGCGCCAGCAGCCAACTTCTAGCGGGGGGGCCGACCGGGGAGCTGTTTTTT. This codes for CASSQLLAGGPTGELFF.

The V and J genes are TRBV19 and TRBJ1-2, with D possibly TRBD1 on 6 matching bases. The CDR3 sequence is 13 residues long. Looked up from germline, CDR1 is LNHDA and CDR2 is SQIVND (reference sequence). The V and J ends lost 10 bases and 2 bases respectively, with 14 bases between them. The chain's CDR3 is CATEWTENYGYTF. The CDR3 DNA sequence: TGTGCCACCGAATGGACAGAAAACTATGGCTACACCTTC.

This chain uses TRBV2 with TRBJ1-5; tentative D call: TRBD1 (6 bases). Germline loops: CDR1 SNHLY, CDR2 FYNNEI. This CDR3 comprises 15 residues. Trimming took off 7 bases at V and 2 bases at J, with 15 bases between the two ends. CDR3 protein: CASKPTGLGNQPQHF. Here the CDR3 DNA reads TGTGCCAGCAAGCCTACAGGGCTCGGCAATCAGCCCCAGCATTTT.

CDR3 amino acids: CASSFVGTDGEQFF. CDR3 DNA sequence: TGTGCCAGCAGCTTCGTGGGGACTGACGGTGAGCAGTTCTTC. This rearrangement joins TRBV7-9 to TRBJ2-1; D might be TRBD2 (6 bases). Deletions cut 3 bases from V and 9 bases from J, with 15 bases between. This CDR3 spans 14 amino acids. The V gene's germline CDR1 is SEHNR and CDR2 FQNEAQ (reference sequence). Combining the CDR3 with reference TRBV7-9 and TRBJ2-1 gives the whole variable domain DTGVSQNPRHKITKRGQNVTFRCDPISEHNRLYWYRQTLGQGPEFLTYFQNEAQLEKSRLLSDRFSAERPKGSFSTLEIQRTEQGDSAMYLCASSFVGTDGEQFFGPGTRLTVL.

The J gene is TRBJ2-5, the V gene TRBV5-6; 9 bases are a match to TRBD2. CDR1 is SGHDT and CDR2 is YYEEEE in the germline V gene. The CDR3 totals 14 residues. Unmatched junction bases numbered 7, after V lost 6 bases and J lost 4 bases. CDR3 region: CASMRREGGETQYF. The CDR3 bases are TGTGCCAGCATGAGGCGGGAGGGCGGAGAGACCCAGTACTTC. The variable domain in full, completed from reference TRBV5-6 and TRBJ2-5, reads DAGVTQSPTHLIKTRGQQVTLRCSPKSGHDTVSWYQQALGQGPQFIFQYYEEEERQRGNFPDRFSGHQFPNYSSELNVNALLLGDSALYLCASMRREGGETQYFGPGTRLLVL.

The V and J genes are TRBV7-9 and TRBJ2-1; 9 bases map to TRBD1. Germline CDR1 SEHNR, CDR2 FQNEAQ (reference sequence). The V and J ends lost 0 bases and 5 bases, in that order; junction bases with no gene match: 5. The CDR3 loop spans 16 amino acids. The CDR3 loop is CASSLAGGQGNNEQFF. In DNA, the CDR3 is TGTGCCAGCAGCTTAGCGGGGGGACAGGGAAACAATGAGCAGTTCTTC. The full variable domain, rest sourced from reference TRBV7-9 and TRBJ2-1, is DTGVSQNPRHKITKRGQNVTFRCDPISEHNRLYWYRQTLGQGPEFLTYFQNEAQLEKSRLLSDRFSAERPKGSFSTLEIQRTEQGDSAMYLCASSLAGGQGNNEQFFGPGTRLTVL.

The V gene is TRBV5-8, the J gene TRBJ2-3, with TRBD2 matching over 13 bases. The CDR3 is made up of 16 amino acids. Germline V gives CDR1 SGHTS, CDR2 YDEGEE. With V trimmed by 4 bases and J by 2 bases, 4 bases remained unmatched. CDR3 region: CASSVGLAGATDTQYF. The CDR3 region has the DNA TGTGCCAGCAGCGTTGGACTAGCGGGGGCCACAGATACGCAGTATTTT.

This clone showed up just a few times. The rearrangement joins TRBV6-5 to TRBJ2-7; TRBD1 matches 8 bases. Germline V gene data show CDR1 as MNHEY and CDR2 as SVGAGI. J lost 0 bases, V lost 7 bases, and 8 bases had no gene match. The CDR3 is made up of 15 amino acids. The CDR3 DNA reads as TGTGCCAGCATAGAGACGACAGGGGTCTCCTACGAGCAGTACTTC. Its protein is CASIETTGVSYEQYF.

The rearrangement uses TRBV12-3 or TRBV12-4 and TRBJ2-1, with D tentatively TRBD2 (6 bases). The CDR3 totals 13 residues. Trimming shortened V by 7 bases and J by 9 bases, and 16 bases separated the two germline ends. The CDR3 coding sequence is TGTGCCAGCACCTCGGGGGTGGACCGTGAGCAGTTCTTC. It encodes CASTSGVDREQFF.

V and J are TRBV7-6 and TRBJ2-1; D not certain. The V end was cut by 5 bases, the J end by 0 bases, with 14 bases between. From germline, CDR1 is SGHVS and CDR2 FNYEAQ. CDR3 size: 16 residues. CDR3 sequence reads: CASSEISWSSYNEQFF. The CDR3 nucleotides are TGTGCCAGCAGCGAAATTTCTTGGAGCTCCTACAATGAGCAGTTCTTC.

This chain joins TRBV5-1 and TRBJ2-1; the match to TRBD2 covers 8 bases. Germline values: CDR1 SGHRS, CDR2 YFSETQ. Trimming cost V 0 bases and J 7 bases; bases outside gene matches: 6. This CDR3 comprises 15 residues. DNA for the CDR3: TGCGCCAGCAGCTTGGCCCCAGCGGGAGATAATGAGCAGTTCTTC. Residues: CASSLAPAGDNEQFF.

The chain combines TRBV19 with TRBJ1-2, with D tentatively TRBD1 (6 bases). V gave up 0 bases and J gave up 4 bases, with 12 bases separating them. The CDR3 totals 15 residues. Germline V CDR1 and CDR2: LNHDA, SQIVND (reference sequence). CDR3 in DNA: TGTGCCAGTAGTATAGAGGCAGGGGTCCTCTATGGCTACACCTTC. Its protein product is CASSIEAGVLYGYTF. Full variable domain (remainder filled in from reference TRBV19 and TRBJ1-2): DGGITQSPKYLFRKEGQNVTLSCEQNLNHDAMYWYRQDPGQGLRLIYYSQIVNDFQKGDIAEGYSVSREKKESFPLTVTSAQKNPTAFYLCASSIEAGVLYGYTFGSGTRLTVV.

The chain uses TRBV7-9 and TRBJ1-2; no clear D gene. Germline values: CDR1 SEHNR, CDR2 FQNEAQ (reference sequence). V was pared by 0 bases and J by 3 bases, with 11 bases between. The CDR3 contains 15 residues. The CDR3 sequence: CASSLAGFYDYGYTF. CDR3 nucleotides: TGTGCCAGCAGCTTAGCCGGGTTCTACGACTATGGCTACACCTTC.

V and J are TRBV7-8 and TRBJ2-7, with D perhaps TRBD2 (6 bases). Trimming took 1 base from V and 6 from J, leaving 7 bases between them. The germline V gene has CDR1 SGHVS and CDR2 FQNEAQ. The length of the CDR3 is 12 residues. The CDR3, as DNA: TGTGCCAGCAGCTTAGAGGGAGGCGAGCAGTACTTC. Its translation: CASSLEGGEQYF.

The CDR3 DNA reads TGTGCCACCCCCACTCGGAACACCATATATTTT. This codes for CATPTRNTIYF. The chain couples TRBV7-9 to TRBJ1-3, with D hard to call. V was shortened by 10 bases and J by 7 bases, with 11 bases between the two germline ends. The CDR3 spans 11 residues. Germline loops: CDR1 SEHNR, CDR2 FQNEAQ (reference sequence).

This chain links TRBV3-1 (or the pseudogene TRBV3-2) with TRBJ2-7; D not certain. This CDR3 is built from 14 residues. V lost 1 base and J 6 bases, leaving 13 bases between the germline ends. Germline-derived CDR1 and CDR2 are LGHDT and YNNKEL (reference sequence). The CDR3 protein is CASSQAGLALEQYF. The DNA for the CDR3 is TGTGCCAGCAGCCAAGCAGGTCTTGCCCTCGAGCAGTACTTC.

This rearrangement joins TRBV2 to TRBJ2-1, with 7 bases identical to TRBD1. V dropped 6 bases and J dropped 2; count of bases not matched to a gene: 13. The CDR3 length is 17 residues. Germline loops: CDR1 SNHLY, CDR2 FYNNEI. The chain's CDR3 is CASSLTGSPLTYNEQFF. CDR3 bases: TGTGCCAGCAGCCTGACAGGGTCCCCCCTTACCTACAATGAGCAGTTCTTC.

This clone was seen more than once but under ten times. The chain links TRBV4-1 to TRBJ2-2; the match to TRBD1 covers 7 bases. Trimming took 3 bases from V and 3 from J; bases not matched to a gene: 4. This CDR3 is 15 amino acids long. Germline values: CDR1 MGHRA, CDR2 YSYEKL. CDR3 in DNA: TGCGCCAGCAGCCAGGCCGACAGGGACACCGGGGAGCTGTTTTTT. Amino acid sequence: CASSQADRDTGELFF.

This clone appeared once. The V and J genes are TRBV5-1 and TRBJ2-5, with 11 bases matching TRBD2. This CDR3 region has 16 residues. The trim removed 5 bases at V and 5 bases at J, leaving 11 bases unmatched. Germline V gene data show CDR1 as SGHRS and CDR2 as YFSETQ. The CDR3 is CASRPLSGGAFETQYF. CDR3 DNA: TGCGCCAGCAGGCCCCTTAGCGGGGGGGCCTTTGAGACCCAGTACTTC.

This clone was observed once. The V and J genes are TRBV2 and TRBJ2-2; TRBD2 matches at 10 bases. V lost 6 bases, J lost 6 bases, and 7 bases stayed unmatched. The germline V gene encodes CDR1 SNHLY and CDR2 FYNNEI. This CDR3 comprises 15 residues. The CDR3: CASRRAGGTAGELFF. The CDR3 DNA reads as TGTGCCAGCAGGAGAGCGGGAGGGACGGCCGGGGAGCTGTTTTTT.